A selection of T cell receptor beta chains follows, all from one sample in a study of T-cell memory formation after mild COVID-19. MiXCR, run by TCRdb on the 5' RACE reads, gives a single entry per CDR3 protein. The repertoire consists of about 350,000 distinct CDR3 sequences, with around 15% occurring once and the leading ten covering around a fifth. The sample was PBMCs or a T cell subset sorted from them (not recorded which). The source of these receptors is a man aged 18 to 29 who had mild COVID-19 (a few samples of this study predate the infection). Cell type and time point are not known. The CDR3 runs from the conserved cysteine through the conserved F or W. D genes are given only for firm matches. Only part of the rows carry a size: once, few, many, or a class if the clone is expanded.

v_call: TRBV7-2
j_call: TRBJ1-1
clone_size: many
d_call: TRBD1
cdr3_aa: CASSLGRQGPTEAFF
cdr3_nt: TGTGCCAGCAGCTTAGGGCGACAGGGGCCCACTGAAGCTTTCTTT

v_call: TRBV6-2/TRBV6-3
j_call: TRBJ2-4
clone_size: many
d_call: TRBD2
cdr3_aa: CASSGTSGEGDIQYF
cdr3_nt: TGTGCCAGCAGTGGGACTAGCGGGGAAGGGGACATTCAGTACTTC

v_call: TRBV12-3/TRBV12-4
j_call: TRBJ2-3
clone_size: .
d_call: .
cdr3_aa: CASNPNGFSTDTQYF
cdr3_nt: TGTGCCAGCAACCCGAATGGGTTCAGCACAGATACGCAGTATTTT

v_call: TRBV30
j_call: TRBJ2-7
clone_size: few
d_call: .
cdr3_aa: CAWSVNYEQYF
cdr3_nt: TGTGCCTGGAGTGTTAACTACGAGCAGTACTTC

v_call: TRBV6-6
j_call: TRBJ1-5
clone_size: .
d_call: .
cdr3_aa: CASSYGDIDQPQHF
cdr3_nt: TGTGCCAGCAGTTACGGGGACATAGATCAGCCCCAGCATTTT

v_call: TRBV20-1
j_call: TRBJ2-5
clone_size: .
d_call: TRBD2
cdr3_aa: CSALTSGETQYF
cdr3_nt: TGCAGTGCTTTGACTAGCGGAGAGACCCAGTACTTC

v_call: TRBV4-2
j_call: TRBJ2-5
clone_size: few
d_call: .
cdr3_aa: CASSQGRLAETQYF
cdr3_nt: TGTGCCAGCAGCCAAGGCCGGCTAGCAGAGACCCAGTACTTC

v_call: TRBV7-8
j_call: TRBJ1-1
clone_size: .
d_call: .
cdr3_aa: CASSFTSTEAFF
cdr3_nt: TGTGCCAGCAGCTTCACGAGCACTGAAGCTTTCTTT

v_call: TRBV4-3
j_call: TRBJ2-7
clone_size: few
d_call: TRBD1
cdr3_aa: CASSPGQGFSYEQYF
cdr3_nt: TGCGCCAGCAGCCCGGGACAGGGGTTCTCCTACGAGCAGTACTTC

v_call: TRBV4-1
j_call: TRBJ2-7
clone_size: few
d_call: .
cdr3_aa: CASSQIARTSSYEQYF
cdr3_nt: TGCGCCAGCAGCCAGATAGCGCGGACCAGCTCCTACGAGCAGTACTTC

v_call: TRBV3-1
j_call: TRBJ2-5
clone_size: .
d_call: .
cdr3_aa: CASSQELLDGETQYF
cdr3_nt: TGTGCCAGCAGCCAAGAATTGCTCGACGGGGAGACCCAGTACTTC

v_call: TRBV5-1
j_call: TRBJ2-2
clone_size: .
d_call: .
cdr3_aa: CASSLEAKAGELFF
cdr3_nt: TGCGCCAGCAGCTTGGAGGCTAAGGCCGGGGAGCTGTTTTTT

v_call: TRBV5-1
j_call: TRBJ1-6
clone_size: .
d_call: .
cdr3_aa: CTSSLVGQPYDPLHF
cdr3_nt: TGCACCAGCAGCTTGGTGGGGCAGCCTTATGACCCCCTCCACTTT

v_call: TRBV9
j_call: TRBJ2-1
clone_size: .
d_call: TRBD2
cdr3_aa: CASGLASGGYNEQFF
cdr3_nt: TGTGCCAGCGGATTAGCTAGCGGGGGTTACAATGAGCAGTTCTTC

v_call: TRBV6-2/TRBV6-3
j_call: TRBJ1-6
clone_size: many
d_call: .
cdr3_aa: CASSYQGANSPLHF
cdr3_nt: TGTGCCAGCAGTTACCAGGGCGCGAATTCACCCCTCCACTTT

v_call: TRBV7-3
j_call: TRBJ1-2
clone_size: .
d_call: .
cdr3_aa: CASSLARSDYGYTF
cdr3_nt: TGTGCCAGCAGCTTAGCCAGGTCTGACTATGGCTACACCTTC

v_call: TRBV12-3/TRBV12-4
j_call: TRBJ2-2
clone_size: few
d_call: .
cdr3_aa: CASSFGGGAGELFF
cdr3_nt: TGTGCCAGCAGTTTTGGGGGCGGCGCCGGGGAGCTGTTTTTT

v_call: TRBV11-3
j_call: TRBJ2-7
clone_size: many
d_call: TRBD1
cdr3_aa: CASSLDRGEQYF
cdr3_nt: TGTGCCAGCAGTCTGGACAGGGGCGAGCAGTACTTC

v_call: TRBV6-6
j_call: TRBJ2-7
clone_size: once
d_call: TRBD1
cdr3_aa: CASSYQVRLKDRQSSYEQYF
cdr3_nt: TGTGCCAGCAGTTACCAGGTCCGATTGAAGGACAGGCAAAGCTCCTACGAGCAGTACTTC

v_call: TRBV7-9
j_call: TRBJ2-2
clone_size: .
d_call: TRBD2
cdr3_aa: CASSPKREYTGELFF
cdr3_nt: TGTGCCAGCAGCCCAAAGCGGGAGTACACCGGGGAGCTGTTTTTT

v_call: TRBV7-9
j_call: TRBJ1-4
clone_size: many
d_call: .
cdr3_aa: CASSRLGVGEKLFF
cdr3_nt: TGTGCCAGCAGCCGCCTAGGGGTTGGGGAAAAACTGTTTTTT

v_call: TRBV11-1
j_call: TRBJ2-7
clone_size: few
d_call: .
cdr3_aa: CASSGLVGGSYEQYF
cdr3_nt: TGTGCCAGCAGCGGACTCGTAGGAGGTAGCTACGAGCAGTACTTC

v_call: TRBV5-1
j_call: TRBJ1-1
clone_size: many
d_call: .
cdr3_aa: CASSLTDGIEAFF
cdr3_nt: TGCGCCAGCAGCTTGACGGATGGGATTGAAGCTTTCTTT

v_call: TRBV4-3
j_call: TRBJ1-6
clone_size: few
d_call: .
cdr3_aa: CASSQDPGATNSPLHF
cdr3_nt: TGCGCCAGCAGCCAAGACCCAGGGGCCACCAATTCACCCCTCCACTTT

v_call: TRBV6-2/TRBV6-3
j_call: TRBJ2-4
clone_size: few
d_call: .
cdr3_aa: CASSSVIQLGNIQYF
cdr3_nt: TGTGCCAGCAGCTCCGTTATACAGCTAGGAAACATTCAGTACTTC

v_call: TRBV5-1
j_call: TRBJ2-5
clone_size: .
d_call: TRBD1
cdr3_aa: CASSLGTGPSQETQYF
cdr3_nt: TGCGCCAGCAGCTTGGGGACAGGGCCAAGCCAAGAGACCCAGTACTTC

v_call: TRBV25-1
j_call: TRBJ2-3
clone_size: .
d_call: TRBD2
cdr3_aa: CATGVGLAGVSTDTQYF
cdr3_nt: TGTGCCACCGGGGTGGGGCTAGCGGGGGTTTCCACAGATACGCAGTATTTT

v_call: TRBV9
j_call: TRBJ1-2
clone_size: few
d_call: .
cdr3_aa: CASSVLGGAKGYTF
cdr3_nt: TGTGCCAGCAGCGTGTTAGGCGGGGCGAAAGGCTACACCTTC

v_call: TRBV20-1
j_call: TRBJ2-7
clone_size: .
d_call: TRBD1
cdr3_aa: CSARRTGIDEQYF
cdr3_nt: TGCAGTGCTAGGAGGACAGGGATCGACGAGCAGTACTTC

v_call: TRBV6-6
j_call: TRBJ2-6
clone_size: .
d_call: .
cdr3_aa: CASSYEGLAVSGANVLTF
cdr3_nt: TGTGCCAGCAGTTACGAGGGGCTAGCAGTCTCTGGGGCCAACGTCCTGACTTTC

v_call: TRBV4-2
j_call: TRBJ2-1
clone_size: few
d_call: .
cdr3_aa: CASNEQGTSRTNEQFF
cdr3_nt: TGTGCCAGCAACGAACAGGGGACTAGTCGGACCAATGAGCAGTTCTTC

v_call: TRBV7-6
j_call: TRBJ2-2
clone_size: .
d_call: .
cdr3_aa: CASSLRGRELFF
cdr3_nt: TGTGCCAGCAGCTTACGCGGCAGGGAGCTGTTTTTT

v_call: TRBV7-2
j_call: TRBJ2-5
clone_size: many
d_call: TRBD2
cdr3_aa: CASSLLSGSGGPWKTQYF
cdr3_nt: TGTGCCAGCAGCTTACTTTCGGGTAGCGGGGGGCCCTGGAAGACCCAGTACTTC

v_call: TRBV7-9
j_call: TRBJ1-1
clone_size: few
d_call: TRBD1
cdr3_aa: CASALQGAKTNTEAFF
cdr3_nt: TGTGCCAGCGCACTACAGGGGGCCAAGACGAACACTGAAGCTTTCTTT

v_call: TRBV11-2
j_call: TRBJ2-2
clone_size: .
d_call: .
cdr3_aa: CASSLLSAGELFF
cdr3_nt: TGTGCCAGCAGCTTACTATCTGCTGGGGAGCTGTTTTTT

v_call: TRBV3-1
j_call: TRBJ2-7
clone_size: .
d_call: TRBD2
cdr3_aa: CASSQGIAGLAGEQYF
cdr3_nt: TGTGCCAGCAGCCAAGGGATAGCGGGCCTAGCGGGCGAGCAGTACTTC

v_call: TRBV5-4
j_call: TRBJ2-1
clone_size: many
d_call: .
cdr3_aa: CASSSLDNEQFF
cdr3_nt: TGTGCCAGCAGCTCACTAGACAATGAGCAGTTCTTC

v_call: TRBV6-2/TRBV6-3
j_call: TRBJ2-7
clone_size: few
d_call: .
cdr3_aa: CASSYPTGTSYEQYF
cdr3_nt: TGTGCCAGCAGTTACCCGACCGGGACTTCTTACGAGCAGTACTTC

v_call: TRBV19
j_call: TRBJ2-1
clone_size: many
d_call: .
cdr3_aa: CASSNRARDEQFF
cdr3_nt: TGTGCCAGTAGTAACAGGGCTCGGGATGAGCAGTTCTTC

v_call: TRBV19
j_call: TRBJ1-1
clone_size: .
d_call: TRBD1
cdr3_aa: CASSVGQGNTEAFF
cdr3_nt: TGTGCCAGTAGTGTTGGACAGGGGAACACTGAAGCTTTCTTT

v_call: TRBV14
j_call: TRBJ2-3
clone_size: .
d_call: .
cdr3_aa: CASSQDSRVRTDTQYF
cdr3_nt: TGTGCCAGCAGCCAAGATTCCAGGGTCCGCACAGATACGCAGTATTTT

v_call: TRBV28
j_call: TRBJ1-6
clone_size: .
d_call: .
cdr3_aa: CASSLGLTLHF
cdr3_nt: TGTGCCAGCAGTTTAGGTCTCACCCTCCACTTT

v_call: TRBV5-6
j_call: TRBJ1-3
clone_size: .
d_call: .
cdr3_aa: CASSVRVPLQGNTIYF
cdr3_nt: TGTGCCAGCAGCGTCCGGGTCCCACTGCAGGGAAACACCATATATTTT

v_call: TRBV7-2
j_call: TRBJ2-1
clone_size: many
d_call: .
cdr3_aa: CASSLDPNEQFF
cdr3_nt: TGTGCCAGCAGCTTAGACCCCAATGAGCAGTTCTTC

v_call: TRBV6-5
j_call: TRBJ1-4
clone_size: few
d_call: .
cdr3_aa: CASSYSWTANEKLFF
cdr3_nt: TGTGCCAGCAGTTACTCGTGGACAGCTAATGAAAAACTGTTTTTT

v_call: TRBV18
j_call: TRBJ2-1
clone_size: .
d_call: .
cdr3_aa: CASSPPLGTGSYNEQFF
cdr3_nt: TGTGCCAGCTCACCACCGCTGGGAACGGGCTCCTACAATGAGCAGTTCTTC

v_call: TRBV10-2
j_call: TRBJ1-5
clone_size: few
d_call: .
cdr3_aa: CASSERYNQPQHF
cdr3_nt: TGCGCCAGCAGTGAGAGGTACAATCAGCCCCAGCATTTT

v_call: TRBV3-2
j_call: TRBJ2-5
clone_size: .
d_call: .
cdr3_aa: CASSVRQGETQYF
cdr3_nt: TGTGCCAGCAGCGTGCGGCAGGGAGAGACCCAGTACTTC

v_call: TRBV7-9
j_call: TRBJ1-6
clone_size: .
d_call: .
cdr3_aa: CASSLSNSPLHF
cdr3_nt: TGTGCCAGCAGCCTGAGTAATTCACCCCTCCACTTT